The clone carrying this T cell receptor beta chain has only a few counts. Its antigen is undetermined. This sample is part of a study of T cell repertoires in cytomegalovirus infection. At the level of the study: Evidence of both CMV infection and a matching HLA type came from public TCR beta signatures.

Study results and limitations: HLA-C-restricted, CMV-specific TCR beta clonotypes were dominant ex vivo.

The V end was cut by 5 bases, the J end by 3 bases, with 15 bases between. The CDR3 has 15 residues. Germline CDR1 SGHTA, CDR2 FQGNSA. TCRdb used MiXCR to reprocess the reads, holding one entry per CDR3 protein. The sample carries around 540,000 distinct CDR3 sequences, around 35% recorded once. The genes are TRBV7-2 and TRBJ2-3; perhaps TRBD1 as D (5 bases). This sequence was found in a human donor in good health (CMV status not recorded). Some clones in this sample may be carry-over from other donors' samples. The material sequenced was cultured PBMCs, taken from culture after CMV antigen stimulation. CDR3 sequence: CASSLRWGRTDTQYF. The DNA of the CDR3 is TGTGCCAGCAGCCTACGGTGGGGCCGTACAGATACGCAGTATTTT.